This is a list of T cell receptor beta chains from one sample in a study of cytomegalovirus exposure and HLA in healthy donors. Assay used: immunoSEQ multiplex PCR; TCRdb lists only in-frame clones, some missing. The repertoire holds around 220,000 clones, with under 80% as singletons. The specimen sequenced was PBMCs. Receptor source: a girl aged 2-15 years in good health and CMV-seronegative. Both conserved end residues are part of each CDR3. A D gene is named only where the DNA matches it firmly. A row's size may be missing; if present it is once, few, many or a size class.

clone_size	v_call	d_call	j_call	cdr3_aa	cdr3_nt
NA	TRBV6-1	NA	TRBJ2-7	CARDRGFYF	TGTGCCAGGGATAGGGGTTTTTACTTC
NA	TRBV6-5	TRBD2	TRBJ2-7	CASSYRAGAGEQYF	TGTGCCAGCAGTTATCGAGCGGGAGCTGGCGAGCAGTACTTC
once	TRBV6-5	NA	TRBJ1-5	CASSYSARGQPQHF	TGTGCCAGCAGTTACTCGGCCAGGGGTCAGCCCCAGCATTTT
few	TRBV7-9	TRBD1	TRBJ1-2	CASSSRTGSYGYTF	TGTGCCAGCAGCTCAAGGACAGGGAGCTATGGCTACACCTTC
NA	TRBV6-1	TRBD2	TRBJ2-1	CASSVRTSGSKYNEQFF	TGTGCCAGCAGTGTCCGGACTAGCGGGAGTAAGTACAATGAGCAGTTCTTC
NA	TRBV4-1	TRBD2	TRBJ2-5	CASSQSRLAGVGETQYF	TGCGCCAGCAGCCAGTCCAGGCTAGCGGGAGTTGGGGAGACCCAGTACTTC
NA	TRBV19	NA	TRBJ2-2	CASSMVGYYTGELFF	TGTGCCAGTAGTATGGTCGGGTATTATACCGGGGAGCTGTTTTTT
NA	TRBV7-3	TRBD1	TRBJ1-1	CASSHGTVNTEAFF	TGTGCCAGCAGCCACGGGACAGTGAACACTGAAGCTTTCTTT
NA	TRBV18	NA	TRBJ2-3	CASSPLTGYSTDTQYF	TGTGCCAGCTCACCACTCACCGGGTACAGCACAGATACGCAGTATTTT
NA	TRBV7-7	TRBD2	TRBJ2-5	CASSSGTSGQETQYF	TGTGCCAGCAGCTCTGGGACTAGCGGACAAGAGACCCAGTACTTC
NA	TRBV10-3	TRBD1	TRBJ1-1	CAISEGTGVEAFF	TGTGCCATCAGTGAGGGGACAGGAGTTGAAGCTTTCTTT
few	TRBV14	NA	TRBJ1-1	CASSYGGPEAFF	TGTGCCAGCAGCTACGGGGGGCCGGAAGCTTTCTTT
few	TRBV28	TRBD1	TRBJ1-2	CASSLGQAVYGYTF	TGTGCCAGCAGTTTAGGACAGGCGGTCTATGGCTACACCTTC
NA	TRBV7-9	TRBD2	TRBJ2-1	CSSSVRSGSPQNNEQFF	TGTTCCAGCAGTGTTCGTAGCGGGAGCCCCCAAAACAATGAGCAGTTCTTC
NA	TRBV6-5	NA	TRBJ2-1	CASSSRWSRIYNEQFF	TGTGCCAGCAGTTCCCGGTGGAGCCGCATTTACAATGAGCAGTTCTTC
NA	TRBV7-9	TRBD2	TRBJ2-5	CASSAFRTSGRYVAETQYF	TGTGCCAGCAGCGCGTTTCGGACTAGCGGGAGGTACGTCGCAGAGACCCAGTACTTC
NA	TRBV2	NA	TRBJ1-1	CASEQGMNTEAFF	TGTGCCAGCGAACAGGGCATGAACACTGAAGCTTTCTTT
few	TRBV14	NA	TRBJ2-5	CASSQVPGFAETQYF	TGTGCCAGCAGCCAAGTTCCAGGGTTCGCAGAGACCCAGTACTTC